The sequence of this TCR beta chain was determined in a study of blood T cell repertoires in COVID-19. In the study overall: From the United States, Italy and Spain came samples of acute and convalescent COVID-19.

The J segment lost 9 bases and the V segment lost 5 bases, leaving 9 bases of the junction unmatched. The germline gives CDR1 MNHEY, CDR2 SVGAGI. This CDR3 is 15 amino acids long. Produced via immunoSEQ multiplex PCR; TCRdb's table is partial and in-frame only. Found here are hundreds of thousands of clones, nearly 90% of them singletons; the top ten hold over 1.5%. The sample was PBMCs or T cells enriched from blood (not recorded which). The rearrangement joins TRBV6-5 to TRBJ1-6, with 8 bases fitting TRBD1. The receptor comes from a woman under 30 with acute COVID-19. The CDR3 DNA sequence: TGTGCCAGCAGTCGCTCGACAGGGGAGGTTTCACCCCTCCACTTT. As protein: CASSRSTGEVSPLHF.